This TCR beta chain was observed in a study of vaccination and CD4 T cells after COVID-19. This clonotype was observed a few times. No antigen is known for it. The sample's treatment: roughly nine-day PBMC culture with coronavirus spike peptide pools or control peptides (ViraFEST assay). An Oncomine TCR Beta short-read assay was used to sequence the DNA from cultured CD4+ T cells. Using its own MiXCR run on the PCR reads, TCRdb lists one record per CDR3 protein. Of nearly 15,000 distinct CDR3 sequences in the sample, approximately 26% are singletons; the top ten hold about 24%. This CDR3 has 14 residues. The germline V gene has CDR1 DFQATT and CDR2 SNEGSKA (reference sequence). Trimming took 2 bases from V and 0 from J, leaving 10 bases between them.

The J gene is TRBJ1-1, the V gene TRBV20-1; no firm D call. Sequenced input: cultured CD4+ T cells from blood. This receptor was obtained from a human donor with COVID-19. This CDR3 reads CSARPMSMNTEAFF. CDR3 nucleotide sequence: TGCAGTGCTAGACCCATGAGTATGAACACTGAAGCTTTCTTT.